Listed here are 24 T cell receptor beta chains from one sample, sequenced in a study of blood T cell repertoires in COVID-19. Libraries were prepared by immunoSEQ multiplex PCR; TCRdb keeps only in-frame clonotypes and omits some of them. The data show about 140,000 clones, with approximately 88% seen just once and 1.5% to 2% held by the top ten. The sample was peripheral blood. These receptors came from a man between 65 and 79 years old with acute or convalescent COVID-19.

J is TRBJ1-2 and V is TRBV27, with TRBD1 identical over 11 bases. The trim removed 10 bases at V and 8 bases at J, leaving 9 bases unmatched. Germline loops: CDR1 MNHEY, CDR2 SMNVEV (reference sequence). The CDR3 consists of 13 residues. The chain's CDR3 is CATGTGGTIGYTF. The CDR3 DNA sequence: TGTGCCACCGGGACAGGGGGGACTATCGGCTACACCTTC.

This clone came up a few times. This chain links TRBV10-3 with TRBJ1-2; D is undetermined. Trimming left V 3 bases short and J 2 bases short, with 7 bases between. Germline loops: CDR1 ENHRY, CDR2 SYGVKD. The CDR3 loop spans 13 amino acids. The chain's CDR3 is CAISEATNYGYTF. CDR3 DNA sequence: TGTGCCATCAGTGAAGCCACGAACTATGGCTACACCTTC.

The rearrangement joins TRBV2 to TRBJ1-4; a possible D gene is TRBD1 (5 bases). V was clipped by 4 bases and J by 7 bases, with 16 bases between them. The germline gives CDR1 SNHLY, CDR2 FYNNEI. The CDR3 is 15 amino acids. For the CDR3, the DNA is TGTGCCAGCAGTGGAAACCCGGGGGGGGGTGAAAAACTGTTTTTT. Protein: CASSGNPGGGEKLFF.

The V gene is TRBV19, the J gene TRBJ2-7; 9 positions agree with TRBD1. Germline values: CDR1 LNHDA, CDR2 SQIVND (reference sequence). V was pared by 3 bases and J by 0 bases, with 3 bases of the junction left unmatched. The CDR3 has 15 residues. The CDR3 loop is CASSIKDRGSYEQYF. In DNA form, the CDR3 reads TGTGCCAGTAGTATTAAGGACAGGGGCTCCTACGAGCAGTACTTC.

CDR3 loop: CASSRQGKPMNTEAFF. The CDR3 bases are TGTGCCAGCAGCCGACAGGGGAAGCCTATGAACACTGAAGCTTTCTTT. The chain employs TRBV5-6 and TRBJ1-1; TRBD1 agrees at 8 bases. V lost 4 bases, J lost 0 bases, and 8 bases stayed unmatched. The CDR3 totals 16 residues. Germline V gives CDR1 SGHDT, CDR2 YYEEEE.

J is TRBJ2-6 and V is TRBV5-6; 7 nucleotides match TRBD1. V trimming: 4 bases; J trimming: 4 bases; junction bases outside the gene matches: 5. The CDR3 covers 15 residues. From germline, CDR1 is SGHDT and CDR2 YYEEEE. The CDR3, as DNA: TGTGCCAGCAGCCGACAGGGCGAAGGGGCCAACGTCCTGACTTTC. Translation gives CASSRQGEGANVLTF. Full variable domain (missing parts from reference TRBV5-6 and TRBJ2-6): DAGVTQSPTHLIKTRGQQVTLRCSPKSGHDTVSWYQQALGQGPQFIFQYYEEEERQRGNFPDRFSGHQFPNYSSELNVNALLLGDSALYLCASSRQGEGANVLTFGAGSRLTVL.

This chain links TRBV6-5 with TRBJ2-6, with D uncertain. Trimming took 4 bases from V and 2 from J, leaving 6 bases between them. This CDR3 spans 14 amino acids. The germline gives CDR1 MNHEY, CDR2 SVGAGI. The CDR3 region is CASSSETGANVLTF. The CDR3 nucleotides read TGTGCCAGCAGTTCTGAGACTGGGGCCAACGTCCTGACTTTC.

The rearrangement uses TRBV5-1 and TRBJ1-6; tentative D call: TRBD1 (5 bases). The CDR3 has 16 amino acids. Germline-derived CDR1 and CDR2 are SGHRS and YFSETQ. Deletions cut 4 bases from V and 10 bases from J, with 21 bases between. This chain's CDR3 is CASSRGTAEIPSPLHF. CDR3 in DNA: TGCGCCAGCAGCCGGGGGACGGCGGAGATCCCATCACCCCTCCACTTT.

This rearrangement joins TRBV3-1 (or the pseudogene TRBV3-2) to TRBJ1-6, with TRBD1 matching over 7 bases. From germline, CDR1 is LGHDT and CDR2 YNNKEL (reference sequence). V lost 4 bases, J lost 5 bases, and 2 bases stayed unmatched. The CDR3 contains 14 residues. The CDR3 sequence: CASSRGTDNSPLHF. Here the CDR3 DNA reads TGTGCCAGCAGCCGAGGGACAGATAATTCACCCCTCCACTTT.

This rearrangement joins TRBV6-1 to TRBJ2-6, with 7 positions matching TRBD1. The CDR3 runs 15 residues. The junction had 0 bases not matched to a gene; V was cut back by 2 bases and J by 2 bases. Germline loops: CDR1 MNHNS, CDR2 SASEGT. The CDR3 coding sequence is TGTGCCAGCAGTGAACAGGGGGCTGGGGCCAACGTCCTGACTTTC. Protein product: CASSEQGAGANVLTF.

This chain joins TRBV30 and TRBJ1-6; D is possibly TRBD1 (5 bases). With 3 bases removed from V and 8 bases from J, the gap between germline ends came to 5 bases. Germline lookup yields CDR1 GTSNPN and CDR2 SVGIG (reference sequence). The CDR3 contains 11 residues. This CDR3 is CAWSRDSPLHF. CDR3 DNA: TGTGCCTGGAGCAGGGATTCACCCCTCCACTTT.

This clone has ten or more counts. J is TRBJ2-7 and V is TRBV4-1; D possibly corresponds to TRBD2 (5 bases). This CDR3 region has 14 residues. Looked up from germline, CDR1 is MGHRA and CDR2 is YSYEKL. The ends were cut back, 4 bases at V and 0 bases at J, with 10 bases in the middle. Here the CDR3 DNA reads TGCGCCAGCAGCCTTCTGAGGGACTCCTACGAGCAGTACTTC. Its protein is CASSLLRDSYEQYF.

This clone has a single count. This rearrangement joins TRBV18 to TRBJ1-2; D ambiguous. Germline loops: CDR1 KGHSH, CDR2 LQKENI. This CDR3 spans 16 amino acids. The V end lost 0 bases, the J end lost 5 bases, and 16 bases lay between the germline ends. The CDR3 sequence is CASSPPQGNAGYGYTF. For the CDR3, the DNA is TGTGCCAGCTCACCACCTCAAGGAAATGCCGGGTATGGCTACACCTTC.

The chain is built from TRBV20-1 and TRBJ1-1; D gene unclear. This CDR3 is 10 amino acids long. Trimming cost V 7 bases and J 6 bases, with 9 bases left between them. The germline gives CDR1 DFQATT, CDR2 SNEGSKA (reference sequence). The CDR3 DNA sequence: TGCAGTGGAGGGTCTCCTGAAGCTTTCTTT. Protein product: CSGGSPEAFF.

The chain joins TRBV2 to TRBJ2-3; 10 nucleotides match TRBD2. The CDR3 loop spans 16 amino acids. V lost 2 bases to trimming and J lost 6 bases; unmatched junction nucleotides: 8. CDR1 is SNHLY and CDR2 is FYNNEI in the germline V gene. CDR3 DNA: TGTGCCAGCAGTGAAAGTGGGCTAGCGGGAGTGGATACGCAGTATTTT. Its protein is CASSESGLAGVDTQYF. Supplemented by reference TRBV2 and TRBJ2-3, the full variable domain reads EPEVTQTPSHQVTQMGQEVILRCVPISNHLYFYWYRQILGQKVEFLVSFYNNEISEKSEIFDDQFSVERPDGSNFTLKIRSTKLEDSAMYFCASSESGLAGVDTQYFGPGTRLTVL.

V usage is TRBV6-1 and J usage is TRBJ1-5, with 8 positions matching TRBD1. V lost 2 bases to trimming and J lost 4 bases; unmatched junction nucleotides: 7. The CDR3 is 16 amino acids. The germline CDR1 and CDR2 sequences are MNHNS and SASEGT. The CDR3, as DNA: TGTGCCAGCAGTGAATCTGGACAGGGTATTAATCAGCCCCAGCATTTT. Translated: CASSESGQGINQPQHF.

This chain links TRBV2 with TRBJ2-7; perhaps TRBD1 as D (5 bases). The germline gives CDR1 SNHLY, CDR2 FYNNEI. V was cut by 6 bases and J by 0 bases, with 12 bases left in between. The CDR3 totals 14 residues. DNA of the CDR3: TGTGCCAGCAGGGACACACCTTACTCCTACGAGCAGTACTTC. Its protein is CASRDTPYSYEQYF.

This clone was recorded only once. This chain connects TRBV7-3 to TRBJ2-7; 9 nucleotides line up with TRBD2. V was pared by 0 bases and J by 0 bases, with 0 bases of the junction left unmatched. The CDR3 length is 15 residues. Germline lookup yields CDR1 SGHTA and CDR2 FQGTGA. The CDR3 loop reads CASSLTSGSSYEQYF. Written as DNA, the CDR3 is TGTGCCAGCAGCTTAACTAGCGGGAGCTCCTACGAGCAGTACTTC. Filled out from reference TRBV7-3 and TRBJ2-7, the complete variable domain reads GAGVSQTPSNKVTEKGKYVELRCDPISGHTALYWYRQSLGQGPEFLIYFQGTGAADDSGLPNDRFFAVRPEGSVSTLKIQRTERGDSAVYLCASSLTSGSSYEQYFGPGTRLTVT.

The CDR3 region is CASSVSTGKGYTF. The CDR3 nucleotides are TGTGCCAGCAGTGTCTCGACAGGGAAGGGCTACACCTTC. The chain is built from TRBV6-4 and TRBJ1-2; TRBD1 matches 7 bases. CDR1 and CDR2 from the germline V gene are MRHNA and SNTAGT. J gave up 8 bases and V 4 bases, and 7 bases lay outside the gene matches. This CDR3 contains 13 residues.

This clone was observed a single time. The chain uses TRBV5-8 and TRBJ1-6, with 9 nucleotides matching TRBD1. This CDR3 spans 15 amino acids. With V trimmed by 4 bases and J by 7 bases, 6 bases remained unmatched. CDR1 and CDR2 (germline): SGHTS, YDEGEE. CDR3 coding DNA: TGTGCCAGCAGCCTCTGGACAGGGGCCAATTCACCCCTCCACTTT. This sequence encodes CASSLWTGANSPLHF.

The chain joins TRBV5-1 to TRBJ1-6; a weak D match, TRBD1 (5 bases). The CDR3 consists of 16 residues. Germline loops: CDR1 SGHRS, CDR2 YFSETQ. Between the trimmed V and J ends, which lost 2 bases and 7 bases, there was a span of 16 bases. The CDR3 region has the DNA TGCGCCAGCAGCTTCGCCCCCCAGGGTGGCAATTCACCCCTCCACTTT. Protein product: CASSFAPQGGNSPLHF.

This chain uses TRBV13 with TRBJ2-5; D might be TRBD2 (5 bases). The CDR3 length is 13 residues. The germline V gene encodes CDR1 PRHDT and CDR2 FYEKMQ (reference sequence). V lost 7 bases and J 4 bases, leaving 13 bases between the germline ends. CDR3 sequence (DNA): TGTGCCAGCAACCATCGGGGTGGAGAGACCCAGTACTTC. Protein: CASNHRGGETQYF. Variable domain in full (rest from reference TRBV13 and TRBJ2-5): AAGVIQSPRHLIKEKRETATLKCYPIPRHDTVYWYQQGPGQDPQFLISFYEKMQSDKGSIPDRFSAQQFSDYHSELNMSSLELGDSALYFCASNHRGGETQYFGPGTRLLVL.

The V gene is TRBV28, the J gene TRBJ2-7; TRBD2 matches 14 bases. The CDR3 spans 15 residues. Germline V gives CDR1 MDHEN, CDR2 SYDVKM. V was clipped by 3 bases and J by 4 bases; unmatched bases: 2. The CDR3 region is CASSLGTSGSYEQYF. Written as DNA, the CDR3 is TGTGCCAGCAGTTTGGGGACTAGCGGGAGTTACGAGCAGTACTTC.

The genes are TRBV4-2 and TRBJ2-5, with 8 bases fitting TRBD2. The CDR3 is 14 amino acids. V lost 0 bases to trimming and J lost 5 bases; unmatched junction nucleotides: 2. The germline CDR1 and CDR2 sequences are LGHNA and YNFKEQ. The CDR3 is CASSQDRGGETQYF. CDR3 nucleotides: TGTGCCAGCAGCCAAGATCGGGGGGGGGAGACCCAGTACTTC.